This TCR beta chain derives from a study of blood T cells in healthy people across ages. The CDR3 runs 14 residues. The V end lost 3 bases, the J end lost 2 bases, and 10 bases lay between the germline ends. Using a J-beta primer mix together with a sample-barcoded 5' primer, a second PCR was run for about 6 to 12 cycles. Through a template-switch adaptor with 12 random nucleotides, each cDNA molecule received a tag. TCRdb reprocessed the 5' RACE reads with MiXCR, giving one entry per CDR3 protein. There are fewer than 2,000,000 distinct CDR3 sequences in the sample; about 39% occur only once, and under 25% lies in the top ten. Study-level points and caveats: Strong correlation was found linking TCR beta diversity to naive T cell percentage.

This clonotype occurred many times. The antigen is not known. Sample donors were healthy Caucasian individuals that came from Russia, aged about 6 to 95. The receptor was isolated from a human donor in good health. The sequenced material came from blood. This chain uses TRBV12-3 or TRBV12-4 with TRBJ1-2, with D hard to call. This CDR3 reads CASSFRGGNYGYTF. DNA for the CDR3: TGTGCCAGCAGTTTCCGGGGTGGCAACTATGGCTACACCTTC.